A single sample gave rise to the 22 T cell receptor beta chains below, sequenced in a study of blood T cells in healthy people across ages. Combining a sample-barcoded 5' primer with a J-beta primer mix, a second PCR ran for about 6 to 11 cycles. TCRdb re-called the 5' RACE reads with MiXCR, one entry per CDR3 protein. This sample carries fewer than 2 million distinct CDR3 sequences, roughly 43% of them seen once, and the ten largest clones take 23%. Input material: blood. The receptors shown here come from a human donor in good health.

The V call is TRBV7-8, the J call TRBJ2-1; D is tentatively TRBD1 or TRBD2 (6 bases each). This CDR3 has 15 amino acids. V was trimmed by 5 bases and J by 5 bases, leaving 16 bases between them. CDR1 is SGHVS and CDR2 is FQNEAQ in the germline V gene. The CDR3 loop is CASSRFGGPDNEQFF. The CDR3 nucleotides read TGTGCCAGCAGCCGCTTCGGGGGCCCAGACAATGAGCAGTTCTTC. Full variable domain (remainder filled in from reference TRBV7-8 and TRBJ2-1): GAGVSQSPRYKVAKRGQDVALRCDPISGHVSLFWYQQALGQGPEFLTYFQNEAQLDKSGLPSDRFFAERPEGSVSTLKIQRTQQEDSAVYLCASSRFGGPDNEQFFGPGTRLTVL.

There are a few counts of this clonotype. The genes are TRBV15 and TRBJ2-1; D perhaps matches TRBD2 (5 bases). Per germline, CDR1 LNHNV and CDR2 YYDKDF (reference sequence). The CDR3 sequence is 16 residues long. V lost 0 bases to trimming and J lost 0 bases, with 9 bases between them. The CDR3 DNA follows: TGTGCCACCAGCAGAGAAGGACTTCGCTCCTACAATGAGCAGTTCTTC. Residues: CATSREGLRSYNEQFF.

This clonotype was recorded a few times. The rearrangement uses TRBV9 and TRBJ2-1; the match to TRBD2 covers 7 bases. The V gene end was trimmed by 4 bases and the J gene end by 4 bases; junction bases not matched to a gene: 5. Germline lookup yields CDR1 SGDLS and CDR2 YYNGEE. The CDR3 consists of 14 residues. CDR3 sequence: CASSSRDYYNEQFF. CDR3 nucleotide sequence: TGTGCCAGCAGCTCTCGGGACTATTACAATGAGCAGTTCTTC. The full variable domain, with the rest looked up from reference TRBV9 and TRBJ2-1, is DSGVTQTPKHLITATGQRVTLRCSPRSGDLSVYWYQQSLDQGLQFLIQYYNGEERAKGNILERFSAQQFPDLHSELNLSSLELGDSALYFCASSSRDYYNEQFFGPGTRLTVL.

The CDR3 nucleotides read TGCGCCAGCAGCTTGGCAGAGGGGTGCACTGAAGCTTTCTTT. Translated: CASSLAEGCTEAFF. The V gene is TRBV5-1, the J gene TRBJ1-1, with a tentative D call TRBD1 (5 bases). Trimming cost V 0 bases and J 4 bases, with 10 bases left between them. The length of the CDR3 is 14 residues. Germline V CDR1 and CDR2: SGHRS, YFSETQ. Filled out from reference TRBV5-1 and TRBJ1-1, the complete variable domain reads KAGVTQTPRYLIKTRGQQVTLSCSPISGHRSVSWYQQTPGQGLQFLFEYFSETQRNKGNFPGRFSGRQFSNSRSEMNVSTLELGDSALYLCASSLAEGCTEAFFGQGTRLTVV.

This clonotype was detected a few times. The chain links TRBV29-1 to TRBJ1-1, with D unresolved. Germline V gives CDR1 SQVTM, CDR2 ANQGSEA. The V gene lost 5 bases and the J gene lost 5 bases, with 12 bases spanning the gap. The CDR3 has 12 residues. CDR3 sequence: CSVSYGDTEAFF. As DNA, the CDR3 is TGCAGCGTTTCTTATGGGGATACTGAAGCTTTCTTT.

The V call is TRBV13, the J call TRBJ1-5, with a possible D match to TRBD1 (6 bases). Deletions cut 6 bases from V and 3 bases from J, with 15 bases between. CDR3 length: 15 residues. Per the germline V gene, CDR1 is PRHDT and CDR2 is FYEKMQ (reference sequence). DNA for the CDR3: TGTGCCAGCAGTTTGGGCAGGGGTTTCAATCAGCCCCAGCATTTT. Its protein is CASSLGRGFNQPQHF.

The J gene is TRBJ2-7, the V gene TRBV14; 10 bases are shared with TRBD2. V trimming: 1 base; J trimming: 5 bases; junction bases outside the gene matches: 5. Per the germline V gene, CDR1 is SGHDN and CDR2 is FVKESK. The CDR3 sequence is 15 residues long. The CDR3, as DNA: TGTGCCAGCAGCCAAGCCAGCGGGGGGGCCGACGAGCAGTACTTC. Encoded protein: CASSQASGGADEQYF.

This clonotype was recorded a few times. The junction departs from germline at one end; a sequencing error may be responsible. This chain joins TRBV20-1 and TRBJ2-6; maybe TRBD1 (5 bases). The CDR3 has 14 amino acids. Germline values: CDR1 DFQATT, CDR2 SNEGSKA (reference sequence). The chain's CDR3 is CSASYGVGANVQTF. Here the CDR3 DNA reads TGCAGTGCCTCGTATGGGGTTGGGGCCAACGTCCAGACTTTC.

V gene TRBV29-1 combines with J gene TRBJ1-2; D may be TRBD1 (6 bases). V lost 7 bases and J 5 bases, leaving 17 bases between the germline ends. The CDR3 contains 13 residues. Germline V gives CDR1 SQVTM, CDR2 ANQGSEA. The CDR3 bases are TGCAGCGGCCTTCGACAGGAAGGGTATGGCTACACCTTC. It translates to CSGLRQEGYGYTF. Filled out from reference TRBV29-1 and TRBJ1-2, the complete variable domain reads SAVISQKPSRDICQRGTSLTIQCQVDSQVTMMFWYRQQPGQSLTLIATANQGSEATYESGFVIDKFPISRPNLTFSTLTVSNMSPEDSSIYLCSGLRQEGYGYTFGSGTRLTVV.

CDR3 in amino acids: CSATGTSGRGTDTQYF. CDR3 bases: TGCAGTGCTACCGGGACTAGCGGAAGAGGCACAGATACGCAGTATTTT. This sequence joins TRBV20-1 and TRBJ2-3; 11 bases fit TRBD2. Germline loops: CDR1 DFQATT, CDR2 SNEGSKA (reference sequence). The CDR3 loop spans 16 amino acids. J was trimmed by 1 base and V by 4 bases; bases with no gene match: 7.

The V call is TRBV20-1, the J call TRBJ2-1, with a possible D match to TRBD2 (5 bases). The CDR3 extends over 11 amino acids. CDR1 DFQATT and CDR2 SNEGSKA come from the germline V gene (reference sequence). V gave up 5 bases and J gave up 12 bases, with 14 bases separating them. CDR3 amino acids: CSASRAMGQFF. The DNA for the CDR3 is TGCAGTGCTTCGAGGGCGATGGGGCAGTTCTTC.

The chain joins TRBV15 to TRBJ2-1; D is perhaps TRBD1 (6 bases). The CDR3 is 16 residues long. Germline V gives CDR1 LNHNV, CDR2 YYDKDF (reference sequence). The ends were cut back, 0 bases at V and 12 bases at J, with 21 bases in the middle. The CDR3 protein is CATSRDRRTGQSMQFF. The CDR3 nucleotides are TGTGCCACCAGCAGAGATCGCCGGACCGGACAGTCGATGCAGTTCTTC.

This clonotype has more than one count but fewer than ten. CDR3: CASSHSYSMYTF. The CDR3 DNA reads TGCGCCAGCAGCCATAGCTACTCCATGTACACCTTC. This chain joins TRBV4-1 and TRBJ1-2; D is uncertain. There are 12 residues in the CDR3. Trimming shortened V by 3 bases and J by 11 bases, and 13 bases separated the two germline ends. The germline V gene has CDR1 MGHRA and CDR2 YSYEKL.

The chain combines TRBV6-6 with TRBJ2-4; weak D call: TRBD1 (7 bases). The closer fit of TRBJ2-5 to the DNA end suggests the J call may be wrong. The CDR3 loop spans 17 amino acids. Per the germline V gene, CDR1 is MNHNY and CDR2 is SVGAGI (reference sequence). CDR3 protein: CASSYSSLGAGGETQYF. The CDR3 nucleotides read TGTGCCAGCAGTTACTCCTCCCTTGGGGCAGGGGGGGAGACCCAGTACTTC.

This rearrangement joins TRBV7-3 to TRBJ2-5, with D unresolved. V lost 0 bases to trimming and J lost 11 bases, with 16 bases between them. Germline V CDR1 and CDR2: SGHTA, FQGTGA. The length of the CDR3 is 14 residues. In DNA, the CDR3 is TGTGCCAGCAGCTTAACACCGAGACCGGATGAGCAGTACTTC. It codes for CASSLTPRPDEQYF.

V and J are TRBV13 and TRBJ2-7, with D possibly TRBD1 on 6 matching bases. The CDR3 is 15 amino acids. CDR1 is PRHDT, CDR2 FYEKMQ, per germline (reference sequence). Trimming cost V 0 bases and J 5 bases, with 14 bases left between them. The CDR3 DNA is TGTGCCAGCAGCTTAGGACAGGGAGAATACCACGAGCAGTACTTC. This encodes CASSLGQGEYHEQYF.

The chain has TRBV20-1 and TRBJ1-1; possible D gene TRBD1, 6 bases. The CDR3 loop spans 13 amino acids. CDR1 and CDR2 (germline): DFQATT, SNEGSKA (reference sequence). Trimming left V 1 base short and J 8 bases short, with 14 bases between. The CDR3 here is CSARGPGATEAFF. The DNA for the CDR3 is TGCAGTGCTAGAGGCCCGGGGGCCACAGAAGCTTTCTTT.

V and J are TRBV7-2 and TRBJ1-2; the D is unclear. The CDR3 is 13 residues long. The V end lost 5 bases, the J end lost 3 bases, and 10 bases lay between the germline ends. In germline, CDR1 is SGHTA, CDR2 FQGNSA. The CDR3 sequence: CASSTIGYYGYTF. The CDR3 nucleotides are TGTGCCAGCAGCACTATAGGGTACTATGGCTACACCTTC.

A single count supports this clonotype. The germline gene is not matched at one end of the junction; a read error may be the cause. This rearrangement joins TRBV18 to TRBJ1-2; weak D call: TRBD1 (5 bases). Germline V gene lookup returns CDR1 KGHSH and CDR2 LQKENI. This CDR3 comprises 13 residues. DNA of the CDR3: TGTGACAGCTCACCACCGGGGGAGTATGGCTACACCTTC. Translation gives CDSSPPGEYGYTF.

The chain joins TRBV20-1 to TRBJ1-5; D might be TRBD1 (6 bases). CDR3 size: 15 residues. The V and J ends lost 6 bases and 6 bases respectively, with 21 bases between them. Germline loops: CDR1 DFQATT, CDR2 SNEGSKA (reference sequence). Written as DNA, the CDR3 is TGCAGTGCAAGCGGGGGCAGGGATGAGGGTCAGCCCCAGCATTTT. Translating it yields CSASGGRDEGQPQHF.

This clonotype showed up just once. This chain uses TRBV5-6 with TRBJ1-1; D is undetermined. Germline V gene data show CDR1 as SGHDT and CDR2 as YYEEEE. CDR3 size: 12 residues. Trimming removed 4 bases at V and 11 bases at J, with 15 bases between. The CDR3 coding sequence is TGTGCCAGCAGCCGGCTTCTCCTGACTGCTTTCTTT. It encodes CASSRLLLTAFF.

The chain couples TRBV7-2 to TRBJ1-2; D gene unclear. This CDR3 is 17 amino acids long. Trimming cost V 5 bases and J 4 bases, with 23 bases left between them. The germline CDR1 and CDR2 sequences are SGHTA and FQGNSA. The CDR3 protein is CASSLEPSRHGIYGYTF. CDR3 nucleotides: TGTGCCAGCAGCCTAGAACCCTCCCGGCATGGAATCTATGGCTACACCTTC.